These 11 T cell receptor beta chains originate from one sample sequenced in a study of blood T cells in healthy people across ages. Using a J-beta primer mix together with a sample-barcoded 5' primer, a second PCR was run for about 7 to 12 cycles. TCRdb re-called the 5' RACE reads through MiXCR, storing one row per CDR3 protein. The sample yields roughly 500,000 distinct CDR3 sequences, less than 25% seen once. These sequences were also reported in another study, on T cells of mothers and their children.

Sequencing was performed on blood. The source of these receptors is a boy aged 5-17 years in good health.

The chain is built from TRBV4-3 and TRBJ2-1; 10 bases align to TRBD2. CDR1 LGHNA and CDR2 YSLEER come from the germline V gene. The V gene end was trimmed by 0 bases and the J gene end by 7 bases; junction bases not matched to a gene: 18. The CDR3 contains 20 residues. CDR3 sequence reads: CASSQESRESLAGVSNEQFF. DNA for the CDR3: TGCGCCAGCAGCCAAGAATCCAGAGAATCGCTAGCGGGAGTGAGTAATGAGCAGTTCTTC.

Details on this clonotype: One end of the junction fails to match germline, which may point to a read error. This sequence joins TRBV7-6 and TRBJ2-5; tentatively, D is TRBD2 (7 bases). The length of the CDR3 is 14 residues. The germline gives CDR1 SGHVS, CDR2 FNYEAQ. The CDR3 DNA reads as TGTGCCAGCAGCTCCTCGGGGGGCCAAGGGACCCAGTACTTC. Translation gives CASSSSGGQGTQYF. The variable domain in full, completed from reference TRBV7-6 and TRBJ2-5, reads GAGVSQSPRYKVTKRGQDVALRCDPISGHVSLYWYRQALGQGPEFLTYFNYEAQQDKSGLPNDRFSAERPEGSISTLTIQRTEQRDSAMYRCASSSSGGQGTQYFGPGTRLLVL.

The J gene is TRBJ2-5, the V gene TRBV7-8, with 10 positions matching TRBD2. V trimming: 0 bases; J trimming: 2 bases; junction bases outside the gene matches: 9. The V gene's germline CDR1 is SGHVS and CDR2 FQNEAQ. CDR3 length: 18 residues. CDR3 amino acids: CASSLAVGLADRQETQYF. The CDR3 bases are TGTGCCAGCAGCTTAGCCGTAGGACTAGCGGACCGACAAGAGACCCAGTACTTC.

The V gene is TRBV6-1, the J gene TRBJ2-2; D not resolved. Trimming left V 6 bases short and J 5 bases short, with 31 bases between. Germline lookup yields CDR1 MNHNS and CDR2 SASEGT. CDR3 length: 20 amino acids. The CDR3 DNA follows: TGTGCCAGCAGCGAGGTCACTCGGTTTACTATGCCGAAGCTTACCGGGGAGCTGTTTTTT. This gives the protein CASSEVTRFTMPKLTGELFF.

DNA for the CDR3: TGTGCCACCAGTTACGGAGCGGGGGGAAACAATGAGCAGTTCTTC. Translating it yields CATSYGAGGNNEQFF. The chain employs TRBV24-1 and TRBJ2-1; 9 bases are a match to TRBD2. The CDR3 consists of 15 residues. Germline V lookup: CDR1 KGHDR, CDR2 SFDVKD. V lost 6 bases and J lost 5; bases outside the gene matches: 7.

This clonotype was found a few times. The chain uses TRBV7-9 and TRBJ1-5; 9 bases fit TRBD1. Germline V gene lookup returns CDR1 SEHNR and CDR2 FQNEAQ (reference sequence). V was pared by 5 bases and J by 1 base, with 3 bases of the junction left unmatched. This CDR3 has 15 residues. The CDR3 sequence is CASSPQGASNQPQHF. The CDR3, as DNA: TGTGCCAGCAGCCCACAGGGGGCGAGCAATCAGCCCCAGCATTTT. Complete variable domain (other parts from reference TRBV7-9 and TRBJ1-5): DTGVSQNPRHKITKRGQNVTFRCDPISEHNRLYWYRQTLGQGPEFLTYFQNEAQLEKSRLLSDRFSAERPKGSFSTLEIQRTEQGDSAMYLCASSPQGASNQPQHFGDGTRLSIL.

This clonotype was detected a few times. The chain uses TRBV14 and TRBJ2-7; TRBD1 or TRBD2 may be the D gene (5 bases each). Germline lookup yields CDR1 SGHDN and CDR2 FVKESK. The CDR3 loop spans 13 amino acids. The germline V and J ends were trimmed by 8 bases and 4 bases, with 15 bases remaining between them. This CDR3 reads CASAVGEGYEQYF. As DNA, the CDR3 is TGTGCCAGCGCCGTAGGAGAGGGGTACGAGCAGTACTTC.

The genes are TRBV11-3 and TRBJ2-4, with 9 bases fitting TRBD2. Germline V gives CDR1 SGHNT, CDR2 YENEEA. V gave up 0 bases and J gave up 0 bases; unmatched junction bases: 6. The CDR3 contains 18 residues. The CDR3 is CASSLDRAGGIAKNIQYF. The CDR3 DNA follows: TGTGCCAGCAGCTTAGATCGGGCGGGAGGGATAGCCAAAAACATTCAGTACTTC.

This sequence joins TRBV6-2 or TRBV6-3 and TRBJ2-7; no firm D call. The V and J ends lost 5 bases and 5 bases respectively, with 7 bases between them. Germline CDR1 reads MNHEY; CDR2 reads SVGEGT. The CDR3 contains 11 residues. CDR3 region: CASSRLNEQYF. DNA for the CDR3: TGTGCCAGCAGTCGCTTAAACGAGCAGTACTTC.

This chain links TRBV3-1 with TRBJ1-1, with 8 positions matching TRBD1. CDR3 length equals 14 residues. The germline V gene encodes CDR1 LGHDT and CDR2 YNNKEL (reference sequence). J lost 4 bases, V lost 5 bases, and 6 bases had no gene match. The CDR3 coding sequence is TGTGCCAGCAGCATGATACAGGGGGGCACTGAAGCTTTCTTT. Its translation is CASSMIQGGTEAFF.

This clonotype was seen once. CDR3 residues: CASSFFSGGQETQYF. The CDR3, as DNA: TGTGCCAGCAGTTTTTTCTCCGGGGGGCAGGAGACCCAGTACTTC. The V gene is TRBV28, the J gene TRBJ2-5; maybe TRBD2 (7 bases). The CDR3 runs to 15 residues. V was trimmed by 3 bases and J by 5 bases, leaving 16 bases between them. CDR1 MDHEN and CDR2 SYDVKM come from the germline V gene. The complete variable domain, with remaining parts taken from reference TRBV28 and TRBJ2-5, reads DVKVTQSSRYLVKRTGEKVFLECVQDMDHENMFWYRQDPGLGLRLIYFSYDVKMKEKGDIPEGYSVSREKKERFSLILESASTNQTSMYLCASSFFSGGQETQYFGPGTRLLVL.